Presented here are 28 T cell receptor beta chains from one specimen sequenced in a study of T cells in localized non-small cell lung cancer. Method: immunoSEQ multiplex PCR; TCRdb's copy keeps in-frame clones and lacks some. This table has approximately 2,300 clones, roughly 18% appearing once. The source material was normal lung tissue next to the tumor, sampled before any cancer treatment. The source of these receptors is a man between 35 and 75 years old with stage I squamous cell lung carcinoma.

This clone is large (0.1 to 1%) within its sample. CDR3 amino acids: CASSSDTSSGELFF. CDR3 nucleotides: TGTGCCAGCAGCTCGGATACTAGTTCCGGGGAGCTGTTTTTT. The J gene is TRBJ2-2, the V gene TRBV11-3, with D possibly being TRBD2 (5 bases). Germline V gene data show CDR1 as SGHNT and CDR2 as YENEEA. This CDR3 has 14 amino acids. The V end lost 4 bases, the J end lost 6 bases, and 12 bases lay between the germline ends.

The chain recombines TRBV29-1 with TRBJ1-1; TRBD1 might be the D (6 bases). This CDR3 is built from 13 residues. Trimming pared 0 bases from V and 3 bases from J, leaving 8 bases between. CDR1 is SQVTM and CDR2 is ANQGSEA in the germline V gene. CDR3 sequence: CSVEEGGYTEAFF. Written as DNA, the CDR3 is TGCAGCGTTGAAGAAGGGGGATACACTGAAGCTTTCTTT. Filled out from reference TRBV29-1 and TRBJ1-1, the complete variable domain reads SAVISQKPSRDICQRGTSLTIQCQVDSQVTMMFWYRQQPGQSLTLIATANQGSEATYESGFVIDKFPISRPNLTFSTLTVSNMSPEDSSIYLCSVEEGGYTEAFFGQGTRLTVV.

This clone turned up a few times. V usage is TRBV6-8 and J usage is TRBJ2-3; 8 positions match TRBD2. V was clipped by 6 bases and J by 3 bases; unmatched bases: 8. This CDR3 comprises 15 residues. The V gene's germline CDR1 is MNHGY and CDR2 SAAAGT. Written as DNA, the CDR3 is TGTGCCAGCAGCCCGGGACTAGGTTTAACAGATACGCAGTATTTT. This encodes CASSPGLGLTDTQYF.

Within the sample, this clone is large (0.1 to 1%). This rearrangement joins TRBV9 to TRBJ2-1; D tentatively reads TRBD1 or TRBD2 (5 bases each). V was trimmed by 0 bases and J by 7 bases, leaving 11 bases between them. Germline V gene lookup returns CDR1 SGDLS and CDR2 YYNGEE. CDR3 length: 14 residues. The CDR3 DNA sequence: TGTGCCAGCAGCGTAGGAGGGGAGTTTAATGAGCAGTTCTTC. Translation: CASSVGGEFNEQFF.

V gene TRBV28 combines with J gene TRBJ1-2; D remains unclear. The CDR3 sequence is 16 residues long. V was trimmed by 2 bases and J by 4 bases, leaving 17 bases between them. Germline V gene data show CDR1 as MDHEN and CDR2 as SYDVKM. DNA of the CDR3: TGTGCCAGCAGTTTAGCGGGGAGGGCGGGCTCCTATGGCTACACCTTC. Its translation is CASSLAGRAGSYGYTF.

This clone has more than one count but fewer than ten. V usage is TRBV28 and J usage is TRBJ1-2, with D possibly matching TRBD1 (5 bases). The CDR3 spans 12 residues. CDR1 and CDR2 (germline): MDHEN, SYDVKM. Trimming cost V 4 bases and J 4 bases, with 7 bases left between them. The CDR3 DNA reads TGTGCCAGCAGTTCGACAGTCTATGGCTACACCTTC. Its protein is CASSSTVYGYTF.

The chain recombines TRBV5-1 with TRBJ2-2; the D gene is possibly TRBD1 (6 bases). Trimming took 0 bases from V and 0 from J, leaving 9 bases between them. CDR3 length: 16 amino acids. Germline V gene data show CDR1 as SGHRS and CDR2 as YFSETQ. In DNA, the CDR3 is TGCGCCAGCAGCTTGGGGCGACAGGCGAACACCGGGGAGCTGTTTTTT. It translates to CASSLGRQANTGELFF. Combining the CDR3 with reference TRBV5-1 and TRBJ2-2 gives the whole variable domain KAGVTQTPRYLIKTRGQQVTLSCSPISGHRSVSWYQQTPGQGLQFLFEYFSETQRNKGNFPGRFSGRQFSNSRSEMNVSTLELGDSALYLCASSLGRQANTGELFFGEGSRLTVL.

In this sample, this clone turned up a few times. The V gene is TRBV6-8, the J gene TRBJ2-1; 10 bases match TRBD2. Germline CDR1 MNHGY, CDR2 SAAAGT. This CDR3 has 16 amino acids. The V and J ends lost 4 bases and 3 bases, in that order; junction bases with no gene match: 6. CDR3 in DNA: TGTGCCAGCAGTTCTCTAGCGGGAGCTATCTACAATGAGCAGTTCTTC. It yields the protein CASSSLAGAIYNEQFF.

In this sample, this clone turned up a few times. This rearrangement joins TRBV28 to TRBJ1-2; D ambiguous. This CDR3 has 13 amino acids. The V gene's germline CDR1 is MDHEN and CDR2 SYDVKM. V was cut by 3 bases and J by 5 bases, with 10 bases left in between. This chain's CDR3 is CASSLELFYGYTF. The CDR3 DNA reads TGTGCCAGCAGTTTGGAGTTGTTTTATGGCTACACCTTC.

By frequency in the sample, this clone is medium-sized. V gene TRBV9 combines with J gene TRBJ2-1, with 8 bases aligning to TRBD2. The CDR3 runs 16 residues. V lost 0 bases to trimming and J lost 7 bases; unmatched junction nucleotides: 9. Looked up from germline, CDR1 is SGDLS and CDR2 is YYNGEE. CDR3 loop: CASSVDPSGPLNEQFF. DNA of the CDR3: TGTGCCAGCAGCGTAGACCCTAGCGGGCCCTTGAATGAGCAGTTCTTC. The full variable domain, its missing parts supplied by reference TRBV9 and TRBJ2-1, is DSGVTQTPKHLITATGQRVTLRCSPRSGDLSVYWYQQSLDQGLQFLIQYYNGEERAKGNILERFSAQQFPDLHSELNLSSLELGDSALYFCASSVDPSGPLNEQFFGPGTRLTVL.

In its sample, this clone ranks as medium-sized. The J gene is TRBJ2-7, the V gene TRBV6-8; D may be TRBD2 (6 bases). The V end lost 6 bases, the J end lost 2 bases, and 20 bases lay between the germline ends. Germline CDR1 reads MNHGY; CDR2 reads SAAAGT. The CDR3 runs to 16 residues. CDR3 in amino acids: CASSLFWRELPYEQYF. The CDR3, as DNA: TGTGCCAGCAGCCTCTTTTGGAGGGAGCTACCCTACGAGCAGTACTTC.

By proportion, this clone is medium-sized (0.01 to 0.1%). The J gene is TRBJ2-7, the V gene TRBV11-3; 8 bases are shared with TRBD1. This CDR3 region has 15 residues. V lost 4 bases and J lost 1; bases outside the gene matches: 6. Germline V CDR1 and CDR2: SGHNT, YENEEA. CDR3 nucleotide sequence: TGTGCCAGCAGCTCCAGGGGGCTAGAATCCTACGAGCAGTACTTC. This translates into CASSSRGLESYEQYF.

This clone was observed a few times. The chain recombines TRBV29-1 with TRBJ2-4; maybe TRBD1 (6 bases). Per germline, CDR1 SQVTM and CDR2 ANQGSEA. The CDR3 has 13 amino acids. The V end was cut by 6 bases, the J end by 9 bases, with 18 bases between. CDR3 amino acids: CSVYRDIEGIQYF. The CDR3 bases are TGCAGCGTGTACCGGGACATAGAGGGCATTCAGTACTTC. Complete variable domain (other parts from reference TRBV29-1 and TRBJ2-4): SAVISQKPSRDICQRGTSLTIQCQVDSQVTMMFWYRQQPGQSLTLIATANQGSEATYESGFVIDKFPISRPNLTFSTLTVSNMSPEDSSIYLCSVYRDIEGIQYFGAGTRLSVL.

This chain links TRBV11-3 with TRBJ2-7, with D uncertain. V lost 0 bases, J lost 0 bases, and 6 bases lay in between. The V gene's germline CDR1 is SGHNT and CDR2 YENEEA. CDR3 length: 14 residues. The CDR3 spells CASSLDPNSYEQYF. The CDR3 DNA reads TGTGCCAGCAGCTTAGACCCTAACTCCTACGAGCAGTACTTC.

This clone showed up just a few times. The chain joins TRBV16 to TRBJ2-2; D is undetermined. Germline V gene lookup returns CDR1 KGHSY and CDR2 FQNENV. There are 13 residues in the CDR3. V was shortened by 0 bases and J by 6 bases, with 5 bases between the two germline ends. This chain's CDR3 is CASSQSKAGELFF. CDR3 DNA sequence: TGTGCCAGCAGCCAATCTAAGGCCGGGGAGCTGTTTTTT.

This clone occurred a few times. The V gene is TRBV6-8, the J gene TRBJ1-2, with D unclear. Germline CDR1 and CDR2: MNHGY and SAAAGT. The V end was cut by 10 bases, the J end by 8 bases, with 26 bases between. CDR3 size: 15 residues. The CDR3 is CAISSRSETTGGYTF. DNA for the CDR3: TGTGCCATCAGCTCTCGGAGTGAGACAACTGGCGGCTACACCTTC.

This clone turned up a few times. Written as DNA, the CDR3 is TGTGCCTGGAGTGCATACCGGGACAGGGGCGGCTACGAGCAGTACTTC. It encodes CAWSAYRDRGGYEQYF. The gene calls are TRBV30 and TRBJ2-7, with TRBD1 identical over 10 bases. The CDR3 sequence is 16 residues long. V gave up 1 base and J gave up 3 bases; unmatched junction bases: 9. The germline V gene encodes CDR1 GTSNPN and CDR2 SVGIG (reference sequence).

The sample holds a few counts of this clone. The chain is built from TRBV6-8 and TRBJ2-1, with 9 nucleotides matching TRBD2. This CDR3 is built from 15 residues. Per germline, CDR1 MNHGY and CDR2 SAAAGT. With 10 bases clipped from V and 10 bases from J, the junction kept 17 bases outside the gene matches. For the CDR3, the DNA is TGTGCCATCAGCTTCCAGGTAGCGGGAGTGGAGGAGCAGTTCTTC. Its protein is CAISFQVAGVEEQFF.

This clone has just a few counts. This rearrangement joins TRBV29-1 to TRBJ2-1, with 7 nucleotides matching TRBD1. V shed 4 bases and J 6 bases; nucleotides not matched to a gene: 9. This CDR3 spans 14 amino acids. The germline V gene encodes CDR1 SQVTM and CDR2 ANQGSEA. The CDR3 sequence is CSVGQTGLSNEQFF. The CDR3 DNA reads as TGCAGCGTTGGTCAGACAGGGCTCTCCAATGAGCAGTTCTTC.

The rearrangement links TRBV6-8 to TRBJ2-1; tentative D call: TRBD1 (6 bases). V lost 10 bases, J lost 10 bases, and 26 bases lay in between. CDR3 length: 15 residues. Germline assignment: CDR1 MNHGY and CDR2 SAAAGT. This CDR3 reads CAISPDRDRRSEQFF. The CDR3 nucleotides read TGTGCCATCAGCCCGGACAGAGATCGACGATCGGAGCAGTTCTTC.

Within the sample, this clone is medium-sized. The chain uses TRBV6-8 and TRBJ2-3; 12 bases are shared with TRBD2. This CDR3 comprises 12 residues. Germline trimming cut 6 bases from V and 10 bases from J; bases unmatched to any gene: 2. Germline V gene lookup returns CDR1 MNHGY and CDR2 SAAAGT. The CDR3 reads CASRTSGSAQYF. In nucleotides, the CDR3 is TGTGCCAGCAGGACTAGCGGGAGCGCGCAGTATTTT.

DNA of the CDR3: TGTGCCAGCAGAACGGGCGGGATTGGGGGCTACACCTTC. Residues: CASRTGGIGGYTF. This chain links TRBV28 with TRBJ1-2, with D unclear. From germline, CDR1 is MDHEN and CDR2 SYDVKM. The CDR3 spans 13 residues. V was trimmed by 6 bases and J by 8 bases, leaving 16 bases between them.

This clone came up a few times. J is TRBJ1-3 and V is TRBV18; D is unresolved. The CDR3 loop spans 14 amino acids. Trimming removed 1 base from V and 2 bases from J, with 6 bases in between. CDR1 is KGHSH and CDR2 is LQKENI in the germline V gene. The CDR3 sequence: CASSPQRAGNTIYF. The DNA for the CDR3 is TGTGCCAGCTCACCACAGAGGGCTGGAAACACCATATATTTT.

The V gene is TRBV27, the J gene TRBJ2-1; 7 bases are a match to TRBD2. The germline CDR1 and CDR2 sequences are MNHEY and SMNVEV (reference sequence). The ends lost 3 bases at V and 4 bases at J; junction bases unmatched: 6. The CDR3 loop spans 15 amino acids. The CDR3 spells CASSFRPSGYNEQFF. The CDR3 region has the DNA TGTGCCAGCAGTTTCCGCCCTAGCGGTTACAATGAGCAGTTCTTC.

This clone was found many times. The rearrangement links TRBV11-3 to TRBJ2-7; TRBD1 matches 9 bases. Trimming removed 5 bases from V and 3 bases from J; junction bases left unmatched: 8. The CDR3 covers 15 residues. In germline, CDR1 is SGHNT, CDR2 YENEEA. The CDR3 DNA reads TGTGCCAGCAGCCCGGGGACAGGGACCCACTACGAGCAGTACTTC. Residues: CASSPGTGTHYEQYF. Filled out from reference TRBV11-3 and TRBJ2-7, the complete variable domain reads EAGVVQSPRYKIIEKKQPVAFWCNPISGHNTLYWYLQNLGQGPELLIRYENEEAVDDSQLPKDRFSAERLKGVDSTLKIQPAELGDSAVYLCASSPGTGTHYEQYFGPGTRLTVT.

The rearrangement links TRBV11-3 to TRBJ2-7; 13 bases match TRBD2. CDR1 and CDR2 (germline): SGHNT, YENEEA. The CDR3 is 19 amino acids. Losses at the gene ends were 5 bases for V and 4 bases for J; bases not matched to a gene: 17. The CDR3 coding sequence is TGTGCCAGCAGCGTCCAAGGCCCAACCGGGACTAGCGGGACTTACGAGCAGTACTTC. Protein sequence: CASSVQGPTGTSGTYEQYF. The whole variable domain, filled in from reference TRBV11-3 and TRBJ2-7, reads EAGVVQSPRYKIIEKKQPVAFWCNPISGHNTLYWYLQNLGQGPELLIRYENEEAVDDSQLPKDRFSAERLKGVDSTLKIQPAELGDSAVYLCASSVQGPTGTSGTYEQYFGPGTRLTVT.

This clone is large by share. The V call is TRBV19, the J call TRBJ2-2; D is undetermined. V was shortened by 4 bases and J by 0 bases, with 3 bases between the two germline ends. This CDR3 spans 13 amino acids. CDR1 and CDR2 from the germline V gene are LNHDA and SQIVND (reference sequence). The CDR3 coding sequence is TGTGCCAGTAGTAACCCGAACACCGGGGAGCTGTTTTTT. It encodes CASSNPNTGELFF.

By sample fraction, this clone is large. The chain joins TRBV25-1 to TRBJ2-7; TRBD2 aligns across 10 bases. The CDR3 has 15 residues. Trimming took 2 bases from V and 3 from J; bases not matched to a gene: 4. Per the germline V gene, CDR1 is MGHDK and CDR2 is SYGVNS. The CDR3: CASSERTSGLYEQYF. The CDR3, as DNA: TGTGCCAGCAGTGAACGGACTAGCGGCCTCTACGAGCAGTACTTC.